Listed below are T cell receptor beta chains from one sample, sequenced in a study of T-cell reconstitution after alpha-beta-depleted transplantation in children. One entry per CDR3 protein, called by TCRdb with MiXCR from the PCR reads. The sample holds a few hundred thousand distinct CDR3 sequences, around 10% seen once. Sequences were derived from PBMCs, sampled before TCRalphabeta/CD19-depleted stem cell transplant. These TCRs come from a boy less than two years old with acute myeloid leukemia, due to receive a stem cell transplant. CDR3s include the opening cysteine and the closing phenylalanine or tryptophan. The order of the fields is J gene, V gene, D gene, CDR3 protein. A D gene is named only where the DNA matches it firmly.

TRBJ2-7,TRBV28,.,CASSSSGAGLSYEQYF
TRBJ2-3,TRBV20-1,TRBD1,CSAGRDRGDTQYF
TRBJ2-5,TRBV20-1,.,CSARDRVGGRGETQYF
TRBJ1-2,TRBV28,TRBD1,CASSSGQGARGYTF
TRBJ1-2,TRBV28,.,CASSSLTGFYGYTF
TRBJ2-1,TRBV5-1,.,CASSLQRMYNEQFF
TRBJ2-7,TRBV10-3,.,CAISTRGPPYEQYF
TRBJ2-7,TRBV5-1,.,CASSRDPSYEQYF
TRBJ2-7,TRBV20-1,TRBD2,CSARVAGRVYEQYF
TRBJ2-1,TRBV29-1,.,CSVETPRDSSYNEQFF
TRBJ2-1,TRBV24-1,TRBD2,CATDTSGGRGSEQFF
TRBJ2-3,TRBV5-5,.,CASSFFEPTMPDTQYF
TRBJ2-2,TRBV25-1,TRBD1,CASSERQGANTGELFF
TRBJ2-7,TRBV5-1,.,CASSLSLADEVEQYF
TRBJ2-1,TRBV12-3/TRBV12-4,.,CASSLRLNYNEQFF
TRBJ2-1,TRBV13,TRBD2,CAGSCYVSGTSGLYNEQFF
TRBJ2-3,TRBV20-1,TRBD1,CSALGQSDTQYF
TRBJ1-1,TRBV6-5,TRBD1,CASSYGGATGGNTEAFF
TRBJ2-7,TRBV4-3,.,CASSQREQGGYEQYF
TRBJ2-7,TRBV29-1,.,CSAVLQGYEQYF
TRBJ2-5,TRBV18,TRBD1,CASSPLHRGQETQYF
TRBJ1-4,TRBV29-1,.,CSVEWEANEKLFF
TRBJ2-1,TRBV7-3,TRBD2,CASSLLAGTSYNEQFF
TRBJ2-3,TRBV20-1,.,CSAREMGGADTQYF
TRBJ2-5,TRBV12-3/TRBV12-4,.,CASSLSGTEETQYF
TRBJ2-7,TRBV15,TRBD1,CATSREAADRASEQYF
TRBJ2-3,TRBV2,.,CASSEVLYRRASSTDTQYF
TRBJ2-3,TRBV7-2,TRBD2,CASSPQTSGMYRDTQYF
TRBJ2-7,TRBV5-1,.,CASSLNGGAFYEQYF
TRBJ2-6,TRBV4-3,TRBD2,CASSQDLGRSGTGANVLTF